One and the same sample provided the 26 T cell receptor beta chains below, sequenced in a study of T-cell memory formation after mild COVID-19. From the 5' RACE reads, TCRdb called clonotypes with MiXCR, one entry per CDR3 protein. The data contain 100,000 to 150,000 distinct CDR3 sequences, over 15% of them singletons. Sequenced input: PBMCs or a T cell subset sorted from them (not recorded which). The receptors originated from a man aged 18 to 29 who had mild COVID-19 (a few samples of this study predate the infection). Cell type and time point are not known.

The rearrangement uses TRBV28 and TRBJ2-3; the match to TRBD1 covers 9 bases. CDR1 is MDHEN and CDR2 is SYDVKM in the germline V gene. CDR3 size: 15 residues. The V segment lost 5 bases and the J segment 3 bases; nucleotides outside the gene matches: 6. The CDR3 spells CASSPIGQGTDTQYF. In nucleotides, the CDR3 is TGTGCCAGCAGTCCCATCGGACAGGGGACAGATACGCAGTATTTT.

This clonotype was observed at least ten times. J is TRBJ2-1 and V is TRBV7-2; D remains unclear. V was clipped by 3 bases and J by 2 bases, with 8 bases between them. The CDR3 spans 14 residues. Germline CDR1 SGHTA, CDR2 FQGNSA. As DNA, the CDR3 is TGTGCCAGCAGCTTCAGTGTCCCCTACAATGAGCAGTTCTTC. Translating gives CASSFSVPYNEQFF.

This chain links TRBV5-1 with TRBJ1-3; D is possibly TRBD1 (6 bases). Looked up from germline, CDR1 is SGHRS and CDR2 is YFSETQ. V lost 4 bases and J 5 bases, leaving 16 bases between the germline ends. CDR3 length equals 15 residues. The CDR3 DNA follows: TGCGCCAGCAGCCCAACCCCAGGGGAACGAAACACCATATATTTT. Residues: CASSPTPGERNTIYF.

This clonotype was picked up a small number of times. This rearrangement joins TRBV5-1 to TRBJ2-1, with 11 bases matching TRBD2. This CDR3 is built from 16 residues. The germline CDR1 and CDR2 sequences are SGHRS and YFSETQ. V lost 0 bases, J lost 7 bases, and 6 bases stayed unmatched. The CDR3, as DNA: TGCGCCAGCAGCTTGGCCGTACTAGCGGGGGTGAATGAGCAGTTCTTC. It is translated as CASSLAVLAGVNEQFF. The variable domain in full, with the rest retrieved from reference TRBV5-1 and TRBJ2-1, is KAGVTQTPRYLIKTRGQQVTLSCSPISGHRSVSWYQQTPGQGLQFLFEYFSETQRNKGNFPGRFSGRQFSNSRSEMNVSTLELGDSALYLCASSLAVLAGVNEQFFGPGTRLTVL.

This clonotype was recorded a few times. This rearrangement joins TRBV20-1 to TRBJ2-1; 11 nucleotides match TRBD2. Germline CDR1 and CDR2: DFQATT and SNEGSKA (reference sequence). V was clipped by 5 bases and J by 6 bases; unmatched bases: 9. The CDR3 has 15 amino acids. The CDR3: CSAGNLAGGRNEQFF. In DNA form, the CDR3 reads TGCAGTGCTGGGAACCTAGCGGGGGGCCGCAATGAGCAGTTCTTC.

The table lists this clonotype with a few counts. This chain joins TRBV2 and TRBJ2-7, with a weak D call TRBD1 (5 bases). Germline V gene sequence: CDR1 SNHLY, CDR2 FYNNEI. Trimming took 2 bases from V and 4 from J, leaving 6 bases between them. CDR3 length: 12 residues. The CDR3 spells CASSEQGYEQYV. DNA for the CDR3: TGTGCCAGCAGTGAACAGGGATACGAGCAGTACGTC.

J is TRBJ2-5 and V is TRBV20-1; 11 bases match TRBD1. CDR3 size: 15 residues. Germline loops: CDR1 DFQATT, CDR2 SNEGSKA (reference sequence). Losses at the gene ends were 5 bases for V and 2 bases for J; bases not matched to a gene: 7. The CDR3 nucleotides read TGCAGTGCTCCCGGGACAGGGGGTGTTCAAGAGACCCAGTACTTC. Its translation: CSAPGTGGVQETQYF.

DNA of the CDR3: TGTGCCAGCAGCTTTCGACAGGGGCTTACGAACACTGAAGCTTTCTTT. Translated, it gives CASSFRQGLTNTEAFF. V usage is TRBV5-6 and J usage is TRBJ1-1, with 8 bases aligning to TRBD1. CDR1 and CDR2 (germline): SGHDT, YYEEEE. The CDR3 runs 16 residues. V shed 2 bases, J shed 1 base, and the junction held 7 bases outside the gene matches.

This clonotype occurred a few times. This chain connects TRBV7-9 to TRBJ2-6; D remains ambiguous. Germline V gene sequence: CDR1 SEHNR, CDR2 FQNEAQ (reference sequence). V dropped 5 bases and J dropped 3 bases, with 17 bases sitting between them. This CDR3 region has 17 residues. The CDR3 region has the DNA TGTGCCAGCAGCCCCAAGTTCCTACCGGGTGGGGCCAACGTCCTGACTTTC. The encoded protein is CASSPKFLPGGANVLTF.

This clonotype occurred many times. The gene calls are TRBV9 and TRBJ2-3, with a possible D match to TRBD2 (5 bases). Trimming left V 2 bases short and J 0 bases short, with 7 bases between. Germline values: CDR1 SGDLS, CDR2 YYNGEE. The CDR3 has 14 residues. The CDR3 region is CASSVPGSTDTQYF. The CDR3, as DNA: TGTGCCAGCAGCGTCCCGGGGAGCACAGATACGCAGTATTTT.

This clonotype was found many times. A read error may account for a junction end that differs from germline. In nucleotides, the CDR3 is TGCGCCAGCAGTTTAATTAGTGGCGAGACCCAGTACTTC. Translating it yields CASSLISGETQYF. This sequence joins TRBV12-3 or TRBV12-4 and TRBJ2-5; no clear D gene. The CDR3 has 13 amino acids.

In its sample, this clonotype was seen a few times. V is TRBV4-3 and J is TRBJ2-1, with 7 bases fitting TRBD1. In germline, CDR1 is LGHNA, CDR2 YSLEER. Losses at the gene ends were 4 bases for V and 2 bases for J; bases not matched to a gene: 2. The CDR3 runs to 14 residues. CDR3 residues: CASSRQGPYNEQFF. For the CDR3, the DNA is TGCGCCAGCAGCCGACAGGGCCCCTACAATGAGCAGTTCTTC.

In its sample, this clonotype was seen many times. The chain links TRBV7-9 to TRBJ2-3; D gene uncertain. Germline V gene lookup returns CDR1 SEHNR and CDR2 FQNEAQ (reference sequence). The CDR3 length is 14 residues. V was shortened by 2 bases and J by 0 bases, with 6 bases between the two germline ends. The CDR3 loop is CASSLMGSTDTQYF. The CDR3 DNA reads as TGTGCCAGCAGCTTAATGGGTAGCACAGATACGCAGTATTTT.

The chain joins TRBV4-3 to TRBJ2-3, with TRBD2 matching 8 bases. This CDR3 spans 16 amino acids. Trimming at V came to 3 bases and at J to 2 bases, leaving 7 bases not matched to a gene. The germline V gene encodes CDR1 LGHNA and CDR2 YSLEER. CDR3 sequence reads: CASSQLAGGLTDTQYF. Here the CDR3 DNA reads TGCGCCAGCAGCCAGCTGGCGGGGGGCCTCACAGATACGCAGTATTTT.

This clonotype was seen a few times. This chain uses TRBV6-6 with TRBJ1-5; weak D call: TRBD1 (6 bases). CDR1 is MNHNY and CDR2 is SVGAGI in the germline V gene (reference sequence). V was cut by 8 bases and J by 7 bases, with 18 bases left in between. This CDR3 contains 14 residues. Here the CDR3 reads CASGGQGRRQPQHF. In DNA form, the CDR3 reads TGTGCCAGCGGAGGTCAGGGGCGGCGGCAGCCCCAGCATTTT.

This clonotype showed up just a few times. The chain recombines TRBV20-1 with TRBJ2-5, with TRBD2 as a possible D gene (7 bases). This CDR3 is 15 amino acids long. The germline V gene has CDR1 DFQATT and CDR2 SNEGSKA (reference sequence). Trimming stripped 4 bases from V and 4 bases from J, with 19 bases between. As DNA, the CDR3 is TGCAGTGCTATGGGAGGGGGGTCCGCCGTAGAGACCCAGTACTTC. Amino acids: CSAMGGGSAVETQYF.

The chain links TRBV5-1 to TRBJ1-1; D ambiguous. Germline loops: CDR1 SGHRS, CDR2 YFSETQ. The CDR3 spans 15 residues. Trimming left V 3 bases short and J 0 bases short, with 12 bases between. In DNA, the CDR3 is TGCGCCAGCAGCTCCGCGCCCGCTATGAACACTGAAGCTTTCTTT. Its translation: CASSSAPAMNTEAFF.

This clonotype was seen repeatedly, ten times or more. V is TRBV7-2 and J is TRBJ2-2; maybe TRBD1 (6 bases). Trimming cost V 7 bases and J 0 bases, with 12 bases left between them. The CDR3 is made up of 15 amino acids. Per germline, CDR1 SGHTA and CDR2 FQGNSA. The CDR3: CASTTRQANTGELFF. The CDR3 DNA reads as TGTGCCAGCACTACAAGACAGGCGAACACCGGGGAGCTGTTTTTT.

This clonotype was found a few times. CDR3 in DNA: TGTGCCAGCAGCCGGGACAGGCCCTCTGGGGCCAACGTCCTGACTTTC. Translated, it gives CASSRDRPSGANVLTF. The V gene is TRBV7-6, the J gene TRBJ2-6; 8 positions match TRBD1. The CDR3 is made up of 16 amino acids. The junction had 3 bases not matched to a gene; V was cut back by 5 bases and J by 0 bases. CDR1 is SGHVS and CDR2 is FNYEAQ in the germline V gene.

The V call is TRBV29-1, the J call TRBJ2-5; 7 bases map to TRBD2. The CDR3 has 12 residues. The ends lost 6 bases at V and 2 bases at J; junction bases unmatched: 3. Germline V gives CDR1 SQVTM, CDR2 ANQGSEA. The CDR3 protein is CSVERGQETQYF. The CDR3 bases are TGCAGCGTGGAGCGGGGTCAAGAGACCCAGTACTTC.

A few counts support this clonotype. V is TRBV28 and J is TRBJ1-1; 7 nucleotides align to TRBD1. The V gene end was trimmed by 5 bases and the J gene end by 1 base; junction bases not matched to a gene: 7. The length of the CDR3 is 15 residues. Germline values: CDR1 MDHEN, CDR2 SYDVKM. The CDR3 DNA is TGTGCCAGCAGTCACAGGGGAGGGCAGAACACTGAAGCTTTCTTT. Translating it yields CASSHRGGQNTEAFF.

V gene TRBV4-2 combines with J gene TRBJ2-3; 8 bases align to TRBD1. V shed 0 bases and J 2 bases; nucleotides not matched to a gene: 13. The germline V gene has CDR1 LGHNA and CDR2 YNFKEQ. The CDR3 is 19 amino acids. CDR3 bases: TGTGCCAGCAGCCAAGAGGGTGGGGCAGGGGGCTTCTACACAGATACGCAGTATTTT. It yields the protein CASSQEGGAGGFYTDTQYF.

This clonotype appeared a few times. The chain employs TRBV15 and TRBJ1-2, with a tentative D call TRBD1 (6 bases). CDR1 and CDR2 from the germline V gene are LNHNV and YYDKDF (reference sequence). This CDR3 region has 16 residues. Trimming removed 0 bases at V and 4 bases at J, with 15 bases between. The CDR3 bases are TGTGCCACCAGCAGAGATCAGGAGGGGGGGATCTATGGCTACACCTTC. Protein sequence: CATSRDQEGGIYGYTF. Together with reference TRBV15 and TRBJ1-2, the CDR3 gives the full variable domain: DAMVIQNPRYQVTQFGKPVTLSCSQTLNHNVMYWYQQKSSQAPKLLFHYYDKDFNNEADTPDNFQSRRPNTSFCFLDIRSPGLGDTAMYLCATSRDQEGGIYGYTFGSGTRLTVV.

This clonotype has only a few counts. The chain couples TRBV7-3 to TRBJ1-2; the match to TRBD1 covers 7 bases. The CDR3 is made up of 15 amino acids. Germline CDR1 SGHTA, CDR2 FQGTGA. V was clipped by 0 bases and J by 4 bases; unmatched bases: 5. The CDR3 coding sequence is TGTGCCAGCAGCTTAACTTCAGGGGGAAGCTATGGCTACACCTTC. Protein sequence: CASSLTSGGSYGYTF.

The V gene is TRBV7-3, the J gene TRBJ1-1; 8 bases map to TRBD1. The CDR3 has 15 residues. Trimming removed 0 bases from V and 5 bases from J; junction bases left unmatched: 5. Germline V CDR1 and CDR2: SGHTA, FQGTGA. The CDR3 nucleotides are TGTGCCAGCAGCTTAACGTCCAGGGGGCGAACTGAAGCTTTCTTT. This translates into CASSLTSRGRTEAFF.

This clonotype turned up a few times. The rearrangement links TRBV25-1 to TRBJ2-1; D gene ambiguous. CDR3 length equals 12 residues. V was shortened by 4 bases and J by 6 bases, with 7 bases between the two germline ends. Germline CDR1 and CDR2: MGHDK and SYGVNS. This chain's CDR3 is CASSAHPNEQFF. The CDR3 DNA reads TGTGCCAGCAGTGCCCACCCCAATGAGCAGTTCTTC.